Listed below are T cell receptor beta chains from one sample, sequenced in a study of shared clonotypes between healthy human individuals. Assay: immunoSEQ multiplex PCR; the TCRdb copy retains only in-frame clones and omits some. The repertoire holds around 690,000 clones, with about 90% as singletons. Sequencing was carried out using memory CD8+ T cells from PBMCs. These receptors were collected from a man between 18 and 29 years old in good health. Some clones in this sample may be carry-over from other donors' samples. Both conserved end residues are part of each CDR3.

v_call	j_call	cdr3_aa
TRBV2	TRBJ2-1	CASSDPTRSNYNEQFF
TRBV7-2	TRBJ2-2	CASGFWGNTGELFF
TRBV4-2	TRBJ2-7	CASSQVIFRGTGVYEQYF
TRBV30	TRBJ2-7	CAWSDSSYEQYF
TRBV7-2	TRBJ1-1	CASSLALGGRDSEAFF
TRBV2	TRBJ1-2	CASSPPGQSSDYGYTF
TRBV15	TRBJ1-1	CATSRPQVNTEAFF
TRBV27	TRBJ2-7	CASSLSWGERTGIHEQYF
TRBV28	TRBJ1-2	CASRDRGNDGYTF
TRBV6-5	TRBJ1-2	CASSYTRQGGNYGYTF
TRBV7-9	TRBJ1-2	CASSSSDRLYGYTF
TRBV27	TRBJ2-1	CASSFVARSANEQFF
TRBV7-6	TRBJ2-7	CASSPNRGEQYF
TRBV9	TRBJ1-1	CASSVGGTGEAFF
TRBV4-3	TRBJ2-2	CASSPPSDRGKDTGELFF
TRBV4-3	TRBJ2-1	CASSQDGGVYNEQFF
TRBV27	TRBJ1-1	CASSLWGEEAFF
TRBV27	TRBJ2-2	CASSWAGWNTGELFF
TRBV11-2	TRBJ1-2	CASSLLYGYTF